A single sample is the source of the 16 T cell receptor beta chains below, sequenced in a study of beta chain features in type 1 diabetes. The investigators reverse transcribed all of the isolated RNA, so they sequenced expressed TCRB transcripts. The repertoire was sequenced with immunoSEQ multiplex PCR; TCRdb's copy has only in-frame clones and lacks some. The sample lists 120,000 to 150,000 clones; roughly 53% were seen once. The sequencing sample was made of Tregs from blood. These receptors were taken from a young man in good health.

The chain joins TRBV11-2 to TRBJ2-3; 9 nucleotides line up with TRBD2. Trimming at V came to 4 bases and at J to 5 bases, leaving 10 bases not matched to a gene. The CDR3 length is 16 residues. CDR1 is SGHAT, CDR2 FQNNGV, per germline. CDR3 residues: CASSSTPSGVGDTQYF. The DNA of the CDR3 is TGTGCCAGCAGCTCCACGCCTAGCGGGGTTGGAGATACGCAGTATTTT.

This clone was found a few times. The chain carries TRBV28 and TRBJ2-5; 10 bases are shared with TRBD2. The length of the CDR3 is 15 residues. Germline V gives CDR1 MDHEN, CDR2 SYDVKM. The V gene end was trimmed by 7 bases and the J gene end by 4 bases; junction bases not matched to a gene: 9. DNA of the CDR3: TGTGCCAGCACCCTGCTAGCGGGAGTTGGAGAGACCCAGTACTTC. It yields the protein CASTLLAGVGETQYF. The whole variable domain, filled in from reference TRBV28 and TRBJ2-5, reads DVKVTQSSRYLVKRTGEKVFLECVQDMDHENMFWYRQDPGLGLRLIYFSYDVKMKEKGDIPEGYSVSREKKERFSLILESASTNQTSMYLCASTLLAGVGETQYFGPGTRLLVL.

The chain couples TRBV29-1 to TRBJ2-1; D possibly corresponds to TRBD1 (5 bases). V was clipped by 2 bases and J by 8 bases, with 16 bases between them. The V gene's germline CDR1 is SQVTM and CDR2 ANQGSEA. The length of the CDR3 is 14 residues. CDR3 in DNA: TGCAGCGTTGAACCAGGGTCCAATGTGGATGAGCAGTTCTTC. It specifies CSVEPGSNVDEQFF.

The chain employs TRBV25-1 and TRBJ2-7; 8 nucleotides line up with TRBD1. The CDR3 sequence is 17 residues long. The J segment lost 2 bases and the V segment lost 1 base, leaving 10 bases of the junction unmatched. Per germline, CDR1 MGHDK and CDR2 SYGVNS. CDR3 loop: CASSESTGGLKPYEQYF. The CDR3 nucleotides read TGTGCCAGCAGTGAATCCACAGGGGGACTGAAGCCCTACGAGCAGTACTTC.

About this clone: The junction departs from the called germline gene at one end, perhaps through a read error. The chain joins TRBV4-3 to TRBJ2-3; TRBD2 agrees at 11 bases. The CDR3 extends over 16 amino acids. Germline-derived CDR1 and CDR2 are LGHNA and YSLEER. The DNA for the CDR3 is TGCGCCAGCAGCCAGGGGCTAGCGGGAGGCACGGATACGCAGTATTTT. This translates into CASSQGLAGGTDTQYF.

Only a few counts were recorded for this clone. The chain employs TRBV6-6 and TRBJ1-2; D is uncertain. Germline assignment: CDR1 MNHNY and CDR2 SVGAGI (reference sequence). Trimming stripped 8 bases from V and 5 bases from J, with 15 bases between. The CDR3 is 13 residues long. For the CDR3, the DNA is TGTGCCAGCTATCGGGGAGAAGTATATGGCTACACCTTC. Translating gives CASYRGEVYGYTF.

J is TRBJ1-1 and V is TRBV5-1; D gene uncertain. CDR1 is SGHRS, CDR2 YFSETQ, per germline. The V end lost 0 bases, the J end lost 4 bases, and 10 bases lay between the germline ends. The CDR3 is made up of 14 amino acids. CDR3 loop: CASSLGSSGTEAFF. CDR3 DNA sequence: TGCGCCAGCAGCTTGGGTTCATCCGGCACTGAAGCTTTCTTT.

The sample holds a few counts of this clone. This sequence joins TRBV28 and TRBJ2-1; D might be TRBD1 (6 bases). The CDR3 runs 13 residues. Trimming shortened V by 9 bases and J by 8 bases, and 17 bases separated the two germline ends. From germline, CDR1 is MDHEN and CDR2 SYDVKM. The CDR3 is CASRQDPGYEQFF. CDR3 in DNA: TGTGCCAGTAGACAGGACCCGGGCTATGAGCAGTTCTTC. Based on the CDR3 plus reference TRBV28 and TRBJ2-1, the full variable domain is DVKVTQSSRYLVKRTGEKVFLECVQDMDHENMFWYRQDPGLGLRLIYFSYDVKMKEKGDIPEGYSVSREKKERFSLILESASTNQTSMYLCASRQDPGYEQFFGPGTRLTVL.

The chain combines TRBV28 with TRBJ1-2; TRBD1 agrees at 10 bases. This CDR3 comprises 13 residues. The V segment lost 5 bases and the J segment 8 bases; nucleotides outside the gene matches: 5. CDR1 is MDHEN and CDR2 is SYDVKM in the germline V gene. CDR3 loop: CASSQTGGHGYTF. As DNA, the CDR3 is TGTGCCAGCAGTCAGACAGGGGGCCACGGCTACACCTTC.

The chain recombines TRBV6-5 with TRBJ1-5, with unresolved D. Per germline, CDR1 MNHEY and CDR2 SVGAGI. There are 13 residues in the CDR3. Trimming took 5 bases from V and 3 from J, leaving 8 bases between them. The chain's CDR3 is CASSVHYNQPQHF. The CDR3 DNA is TGTGCCAGCAGTGTTCACTACAATCAGCCCCAGCATTTT.

Only one count was recorded for this clone. The gene calls are TRBV7-2 and TRBJ1-1; no clear D gene. CDR3 length: 15 amino acids. CDR1 and CDR2 from the germline V gene are SGHTA and FQGNSA. V was cut by 1 base and J by 1 base, with 10 bases left in between. CDR3 in amino acids: CASSLVVGGNTEAFF. The CDR3 coding sequence is TGTGCCAGCAGCTTAGTTGTAGGAGGGAACACTGAAGCTTTCTTT.

The chain is built from TRBV7-2 and TRBJ2-5; possible D gene TRBD1, 5 bases. V was trimmed by 5 bases and J by 4 bases, leaving 17 bases between them. Germline V CDR1 and CDR2: SGHTA, FQGNSA. The CDR3 has 15 residues. DNA of the CDR3: TGTGCCAGCAGCCAAGGGAACTATCAGGGAGAGACCCAGTACTTC. Residues: CASSQGNYQGETQYF.

The chain employs TRBV29-1 and TRBJ1-6, with 10 bases lining up with TRBD1. Per the germline V gene, CDR1 is SQVTM and CDR2 is ANQGSEA. V lost 5 bases, J lost 3 bases, and 1 base stayed unmatched. The CDR3 has 14 amino acids. CDR3 loop: CSVRTGGYNSPLHF. CDR3 coding DNA: TGCAGCGTTCGGACAGGGGGCTATAATTCACCCCTCCACTTT.

The chain links TRBV19 to TRBJ2-1; possibly TRBD2 for D (5 bases). The V and J ends lost 6 bases and 7 bases respectively, with 13 bases between them. This CDR3 is 13 amino acids long. Germline assignment: CDR1 LNHDA and CDR2 SQIVND (reference sequence). CDR3 sequence reads: CASRRTRRNEQFF. In nucleotides, the CDR3 is TGTGCCAGTAGGAGGACTCGCCGAAATGAGCAGTTCTTC.

In its sample, this clone was seen a few times. The chain is built from TRBV11-2 and TRBJ2-5, with D perhaps TRBD2 (5 bases). The ends were cut back, 8 bases at V and 5 bases at J, with 15 bases in the middle. The CDR3 contains 13 residues. Per the germline V gene, CDR1 is SGHAT and CDR2 is FQNNGV. CDR3 amino acids: CASASGVEETQYF. The CDR3 nucleotides read TGTGCCAGCGCGTCCGGGGTAGAGGAGACCCAGTACTTC.

J is TRBJ2-1 and V is TRBV11-2, with 11 nucleotides matching TRBD2. The CDR3 has 15 residues. After removal of 5 bases from V and 7 bases from J, the junction contained 7 bases not matched to a gene. The germline CDR1 and CDR2 sequences are SGHAT and FQNNGV. Written as DNA, the CDR3 is TGTGCCAGCAGCCTGGGACTAGCGGTAGGAAATGAGCAGTTCTTC. It translates to CASSLGLAVGNEQFF.